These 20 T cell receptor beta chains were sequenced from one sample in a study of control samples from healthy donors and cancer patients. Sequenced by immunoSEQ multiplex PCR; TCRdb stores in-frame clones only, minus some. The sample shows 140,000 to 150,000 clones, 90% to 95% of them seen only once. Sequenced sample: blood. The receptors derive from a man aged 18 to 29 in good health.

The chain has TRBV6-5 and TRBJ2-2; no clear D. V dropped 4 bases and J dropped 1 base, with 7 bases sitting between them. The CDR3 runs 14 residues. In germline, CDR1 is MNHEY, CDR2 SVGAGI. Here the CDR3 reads CASSSLKNTGELFF. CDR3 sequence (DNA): TGTGCCAGCAGTTCCCTGAAGAACACCGGGGAGCTGTTTTTT.

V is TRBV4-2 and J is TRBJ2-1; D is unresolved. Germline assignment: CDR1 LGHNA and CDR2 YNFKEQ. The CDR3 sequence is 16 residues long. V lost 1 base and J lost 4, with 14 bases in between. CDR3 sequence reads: CASSQGGVSAYNEQFF. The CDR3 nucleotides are TGTGCCAGCAGCCAAGGTGGGGTGAGTGCTTACAATGAGCAGTTCTTC.

The CDR3 DNA reads as TGTGCCAGCAGTTACAATGAGCAGTTCTTC. Translating it yields CASSYNEQFF. The rearrangement links TRBV6-6 to TRBJ2-1, with D uncertain. Trimming took off 2 bases at V and 7 bases at J, with 0 bases between the two ends. The V gene's germline CDR1 is MNHNY and CDR2 SVGAGI (reference sequence). This CDR3 is built from 10 residues.

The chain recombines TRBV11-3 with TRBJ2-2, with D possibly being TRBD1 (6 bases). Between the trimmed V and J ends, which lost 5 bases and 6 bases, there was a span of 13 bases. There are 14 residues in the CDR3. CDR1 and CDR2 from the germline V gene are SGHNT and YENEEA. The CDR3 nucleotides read TGTGCCAGCAGCCCTCGGGGACACCCCGGGGAGCTGTTTTTT. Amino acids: CASSPRGHPGELFF.

The CDR3 sequence: CASTPGPGQGAYEQYF. In nucleotides, the CDR3 is TGTGCCAGCACTCCAGGCCCGGGACAGGGGGCTTACGAGCAGTACTTC. The chain recombines TRBV3-1 (or the pseudogene TRBV3-2) with TRBJ2-7; 12 nucleotides match TRBD1. The ends lost 7 bases at V and 4 bases at J; junction bases unmatched: 11. Germline CDR1 and CDR2: LGHDT and YNNKEL (reference sequence). The CDR3 is 16 amino acids.

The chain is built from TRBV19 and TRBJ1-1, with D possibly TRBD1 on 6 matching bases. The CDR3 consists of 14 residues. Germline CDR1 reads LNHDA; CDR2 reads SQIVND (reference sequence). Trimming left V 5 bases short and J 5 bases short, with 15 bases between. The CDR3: CASSLQGAGTEAFF. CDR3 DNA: TGTGCCAGTAGTTTACAGGGCGCGGGAACTGAAGCTTTCTTT.

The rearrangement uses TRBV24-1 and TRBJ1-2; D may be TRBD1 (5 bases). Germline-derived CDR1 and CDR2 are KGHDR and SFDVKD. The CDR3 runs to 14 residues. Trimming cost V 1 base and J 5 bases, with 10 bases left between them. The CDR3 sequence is CATSDFNTGYGYTF. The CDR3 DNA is TGTGCCACCAGTGATTTCAATACAGGATATGGCTACACCTTC.

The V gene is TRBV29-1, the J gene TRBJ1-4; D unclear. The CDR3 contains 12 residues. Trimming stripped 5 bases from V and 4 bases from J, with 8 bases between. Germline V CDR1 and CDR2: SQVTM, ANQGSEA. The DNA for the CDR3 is TGCAGCGTTCTCAGTATTAATGAAAAACTGTTTTTT. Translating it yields CSVLSINEKLFF.

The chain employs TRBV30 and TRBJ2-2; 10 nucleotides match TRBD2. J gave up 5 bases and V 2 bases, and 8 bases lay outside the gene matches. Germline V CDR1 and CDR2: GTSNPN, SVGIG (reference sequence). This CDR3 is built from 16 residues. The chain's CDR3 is CAWSLTSGRATGELFF. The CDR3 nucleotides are TGTGCCTGGAGTCTTACAAGCGGGAGGGCTACCGGGGAGCTGTTTTTT.

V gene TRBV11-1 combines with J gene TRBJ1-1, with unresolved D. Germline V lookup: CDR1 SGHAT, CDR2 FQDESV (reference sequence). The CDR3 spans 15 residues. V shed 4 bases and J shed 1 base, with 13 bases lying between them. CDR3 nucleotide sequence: TGTGCCAGCAGCTCACGGATGGGAGGGAACACTGAAGCTTTCTTT. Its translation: CASSSRMGGNTEAFF.

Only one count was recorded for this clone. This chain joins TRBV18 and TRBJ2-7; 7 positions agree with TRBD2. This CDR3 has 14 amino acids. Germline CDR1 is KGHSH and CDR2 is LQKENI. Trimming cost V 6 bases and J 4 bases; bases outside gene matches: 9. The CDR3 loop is CASSAGLGDYEQYF. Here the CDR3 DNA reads TGTGCCAGCTCGGCCGGACTAGGCGATTACGAGCAGTACTTC.

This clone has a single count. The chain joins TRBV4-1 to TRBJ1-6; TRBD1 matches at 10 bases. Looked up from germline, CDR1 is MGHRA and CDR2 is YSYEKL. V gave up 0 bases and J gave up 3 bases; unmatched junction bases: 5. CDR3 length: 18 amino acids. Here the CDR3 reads CASSQDPGQGFYNSPLHF. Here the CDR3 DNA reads TGCGCCAGCAGCCAAGATCCGGGACAGGGGTTCTATAATTCACCCCTCCACTTT.

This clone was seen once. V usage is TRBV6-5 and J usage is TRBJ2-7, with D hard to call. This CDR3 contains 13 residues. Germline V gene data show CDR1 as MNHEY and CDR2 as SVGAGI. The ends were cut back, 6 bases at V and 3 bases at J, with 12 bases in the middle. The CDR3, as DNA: TGTGCCAGCAGCCTAGGGCTCCGCTACGAGCAGTACTTC. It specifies CASSLGLRYEQYF.

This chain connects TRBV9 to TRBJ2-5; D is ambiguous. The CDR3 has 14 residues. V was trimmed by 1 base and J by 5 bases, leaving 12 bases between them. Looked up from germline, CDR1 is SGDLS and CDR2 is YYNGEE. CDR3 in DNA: TGTGCCAGCAGCGTAAACTCCGGGTGGGAGACCCAGTACTTC. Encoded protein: CASSVNSGWETQYF.

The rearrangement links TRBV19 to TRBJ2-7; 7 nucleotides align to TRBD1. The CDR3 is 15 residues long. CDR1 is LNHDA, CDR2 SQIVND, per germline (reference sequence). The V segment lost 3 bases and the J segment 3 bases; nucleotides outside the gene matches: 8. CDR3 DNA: TGTGCCAGTAGTATTGGTCGACAGGGCCTCTACGAGCAGTACTTC. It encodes CASSIGRQGLYEQYF.

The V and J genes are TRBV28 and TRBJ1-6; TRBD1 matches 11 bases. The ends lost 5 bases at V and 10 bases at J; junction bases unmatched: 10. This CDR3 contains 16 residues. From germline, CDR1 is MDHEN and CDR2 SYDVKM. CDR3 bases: TGTGCCAGCAGTCCCCTCGGGACAGGGGGACGGTCACCCCTCCACTTT. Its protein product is CASSPLGTGGRSPLHF.

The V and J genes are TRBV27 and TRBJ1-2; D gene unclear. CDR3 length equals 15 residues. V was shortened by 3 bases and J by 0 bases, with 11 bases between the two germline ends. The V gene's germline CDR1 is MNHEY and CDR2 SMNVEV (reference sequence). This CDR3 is CASSFGASSNYGYTF. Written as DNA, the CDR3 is TGTGCCAGCAGTTTTGGTGCCAGCTCTAACTATGGCTACACCTTC.

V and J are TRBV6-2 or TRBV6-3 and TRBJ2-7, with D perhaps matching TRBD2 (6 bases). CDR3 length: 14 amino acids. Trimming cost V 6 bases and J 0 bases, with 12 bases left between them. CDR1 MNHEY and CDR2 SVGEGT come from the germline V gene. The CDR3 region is CASSLGRISYEQYF. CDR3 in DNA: TGTGCCAGCAGCCTGGGGAGGATCTCCTACGAGCAGTACTTC.

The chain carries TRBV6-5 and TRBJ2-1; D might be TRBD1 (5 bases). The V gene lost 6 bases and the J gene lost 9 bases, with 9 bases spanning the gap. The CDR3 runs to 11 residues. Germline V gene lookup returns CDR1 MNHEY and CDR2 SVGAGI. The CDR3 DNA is TGTGCCAGCAGCCGAACAGGTGAGCAGTTCTTC. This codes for CASSRTGEQFF.

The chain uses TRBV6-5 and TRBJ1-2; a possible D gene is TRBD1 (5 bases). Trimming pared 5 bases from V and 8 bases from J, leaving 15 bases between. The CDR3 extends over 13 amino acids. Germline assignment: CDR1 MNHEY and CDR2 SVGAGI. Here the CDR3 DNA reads TGTGCCAGCAGTCGCCGGGGACGCTGGGGCTACACCTTC. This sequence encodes CASSRRGRWGYTF.